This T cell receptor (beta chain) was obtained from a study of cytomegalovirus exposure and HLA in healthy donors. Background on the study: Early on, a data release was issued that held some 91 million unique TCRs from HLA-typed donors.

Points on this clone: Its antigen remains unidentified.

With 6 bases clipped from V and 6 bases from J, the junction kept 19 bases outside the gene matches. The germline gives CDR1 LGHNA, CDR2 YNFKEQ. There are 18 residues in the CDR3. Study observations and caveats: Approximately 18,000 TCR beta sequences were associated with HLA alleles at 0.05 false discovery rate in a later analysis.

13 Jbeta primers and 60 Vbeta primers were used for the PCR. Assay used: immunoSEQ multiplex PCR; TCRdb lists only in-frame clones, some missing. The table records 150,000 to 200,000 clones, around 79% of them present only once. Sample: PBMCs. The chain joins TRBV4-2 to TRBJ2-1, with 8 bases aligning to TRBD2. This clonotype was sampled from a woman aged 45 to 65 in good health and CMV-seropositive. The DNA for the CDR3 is TGTGCCAGCAGTTGGCGGGCCGGTCTGGCGGGAGGAAGCAATGAGCAGTTCTTC. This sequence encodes CASSWRAGLAGGSNEQFF.